This entry features one T cell receptor (beta chain) sequence. These data belong to a study of cytomegalovirus exposure and HLA in healthy donors. Study overall: Approximately 180 million T cells yielded 100 million to 130 million unique TCR beta sequences, as an earlier analysis found.

Primers included in the PCR were 60 Vbeta and 13 Jbeta primers. Sequencing was performed with immunoSEQ multiplex PCR; in TCRdb, only in-frame clones are kept and a portion is missing. The sample contains fewer than 200,000 clones, 60% to 85% of which appear only once. Germline loops: CDR1 MNHEY, CDR2 SMNVEV (reference sequence). V dropped 8 bases and J dropped 5; count of bases not matched to a gene: 11. The CDR3 covers 15 residues. This TCR was recovered from a middle-aged man in good health and CMV-seronegative. This chain connects TRBV27 to TRBJ2-3, with 9 bases lining up with TRBD1. The sample consisted of PBMCs. The CDR3 DNA reads as TGTGCCAGCCGGGACAGGGTTCAATTTAGAGATACGCAGTATTTT. Translating it yields CASRDRVQFRDTQYF.